The T cell receptor (beta chain) described here comes from a study of blood T cell repertoires in COVID-19. Study background: PBMCs, B-cell-depleted T cells, or T cells were the source of the cDNA or gDNA that made up the material.

Original processing methods: From reference gene primer amplification, estimates of nucleated cell counts were derived. The data were produced by immunoSEQ multiplex PCR, yet TCRdb's version contains in-frame clones alone and is incomplete. V and J calls and clone size are given by that table; D and trimming were obtained from the DNA. The sample lists about 67,000 clones, approximately 87% occurring once. Sequenced material: peripheral blood. This receptor was obtained from a man aged 45-60 years with active COVID-19.

The DNA of the CDR3 is TGTGCCACCAGTGATGCCCCCGCGACAGGGAATTACAATGAGCAGTTCTTC. This encodes CATSDAPATGNYNEQFF. The V and J genes are TRBV24-1 and TRBJ2-1; 7 bases agree with TRBD1. CDR1 is KGHDR and CDR2 is SFDVKD in the germline V gene. CDR3 size: 17 residues. The J segment lost 4 bases and the V segment lost 3 bases, leaving 11 bases of the junction unmatched.